This T cell receptor (beta chain) was recovered during a study of PD-L1 blockade in urothelial cancer. This table comes from immunoSEQ multiplex PCR, and its TCRdb copy is limited to in-frame clones, with some not included. The sample includes about 23,000 clones, around nine tenths of them seen just once. As to time point: peripheral blood 6 weeks after treatment start. CDR1 and CDR2 from the germline V gene are SGHDT and YYEEEE. The germline V and J ends were trimmed by 0 bases and 13 bases, with 14 bases remaining between them. This CDR3 is built from 13 residues. The rearrangement joins TRBV5-6 to TRBJ1-5; TRBD1 might be the D (6 bases). The receptor's source is a woman aged 60-70 years with urothelial cancer. Source: PBMCs, taken around atezolizumab (anti-PD-L1) treatment. DNA for the CDR3: TGTGCCAGCAGCTTGGGGGGGCAGGTGGAACAGCATTTT. Translation: CASSLGGQVEQHF.